This T cell receptor (beta chain) emerged from a study of CD8+ T cells in alopecia areata. Extraction and reverse transcription of RNA yielded cDNA as the sequencing template. The repertoire was sequenced with immunoSEQ multiplex PCR; TCRdb's copy has only in-frame clones and lacks some. This table holds about 160,000 clones, about three fifths found once. Sample treatment: oral pan-JAK inhibitor, 5-10 mg twice daily. Lesional scalp punch biopsies and peripheral blood came from alopecia areata patients. CDR1 and CDR2 (germline): SGDLS, YYNGEE. The CDR3 totals 14 residues. V lost 5 bases and J lost 5, with 16 bases in between.

The clonotype comes from a human donor with alopecia areata. This chain uses TRBV9 with TRBJ1-1; tentatively, D is TRBD1 (6 bases). The sequencing here drew on CD4+ T cells sorted from blood, taken at week 4, from a patient treated with tofacitinib. CDR3 DNA sequence: TGTGCCAGCAGGCCCCACAGGGAGCCGACTGAAGCTTTCTTT. This translates into CASRPHREPTEAFF. The variable domain in full, with the rest retrieved from reference TRBV9 and TRBJ1-1, is DSGVTQTPKHLITATGQRVTLRCSPRSGDLSVYWYQQSLDQGLQFLIQYYNGEERAKGNILERFSAQQFPDLHSELNLSSLELGDSALYFCASRPHREPTEAFFGQGTRLTVV.